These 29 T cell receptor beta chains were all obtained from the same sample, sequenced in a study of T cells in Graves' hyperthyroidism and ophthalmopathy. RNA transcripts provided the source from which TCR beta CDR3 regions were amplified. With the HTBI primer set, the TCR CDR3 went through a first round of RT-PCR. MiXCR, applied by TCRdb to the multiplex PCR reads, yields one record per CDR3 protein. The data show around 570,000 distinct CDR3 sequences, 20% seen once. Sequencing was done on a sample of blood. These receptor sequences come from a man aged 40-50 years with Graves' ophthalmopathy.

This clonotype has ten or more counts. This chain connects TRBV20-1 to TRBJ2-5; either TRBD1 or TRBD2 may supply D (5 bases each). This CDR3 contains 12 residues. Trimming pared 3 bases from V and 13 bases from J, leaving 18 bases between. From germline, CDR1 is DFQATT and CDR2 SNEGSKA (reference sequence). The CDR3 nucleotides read TGCAGTGCTAGTACGTCGGCCGACGGGGCGTACTTC. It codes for CSASTSADGAYF.

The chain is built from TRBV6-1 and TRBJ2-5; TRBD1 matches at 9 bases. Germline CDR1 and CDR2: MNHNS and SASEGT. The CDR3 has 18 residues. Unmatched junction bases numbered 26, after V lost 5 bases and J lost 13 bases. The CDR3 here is CASSPQYVPRDRVSGSYF. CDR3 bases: TGTGCCAGCAGTCCCCAATATGTACCTCGGGACAGGGTGTCGGGGTCGTACTTC.

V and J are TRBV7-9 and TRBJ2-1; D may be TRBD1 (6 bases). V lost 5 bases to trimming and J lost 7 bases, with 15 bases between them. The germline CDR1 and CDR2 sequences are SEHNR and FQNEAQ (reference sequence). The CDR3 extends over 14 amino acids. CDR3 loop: CASSTGSVGNEQFF. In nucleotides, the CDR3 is TGTGCCAGCAGCACAGGGAGCGTCGGGAATGAGCAGTTCTTC.

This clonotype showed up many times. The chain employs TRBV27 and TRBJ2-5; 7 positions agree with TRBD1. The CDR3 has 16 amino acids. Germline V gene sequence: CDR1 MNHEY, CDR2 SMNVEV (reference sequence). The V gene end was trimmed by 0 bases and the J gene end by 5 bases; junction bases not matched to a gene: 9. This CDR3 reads CASSLSSRGFWETQYF. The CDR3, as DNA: TGTGCCAGCAGTTTATCTTCCAGGGGGTTTTGGGAGACCCAGTACTTC.

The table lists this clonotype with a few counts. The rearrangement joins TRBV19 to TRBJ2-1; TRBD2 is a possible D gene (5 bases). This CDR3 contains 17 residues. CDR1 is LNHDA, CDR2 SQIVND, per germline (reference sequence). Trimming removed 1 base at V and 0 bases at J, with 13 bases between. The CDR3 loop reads CASSIAKRTSSYNEQFF. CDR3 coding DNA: TGTGCCAGTAGTATAGCTAAGCGGACGAGCTCCTACAATGAGCAGTTCTTC.

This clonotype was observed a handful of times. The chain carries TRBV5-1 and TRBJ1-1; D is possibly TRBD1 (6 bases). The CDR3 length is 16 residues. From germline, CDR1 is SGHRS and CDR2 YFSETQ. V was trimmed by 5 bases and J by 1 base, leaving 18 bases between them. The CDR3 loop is CASRRVPGQANTEAFF. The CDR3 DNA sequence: TGCGCCAGCAGACGTGTACCGGGACAAGCGAACACTGAAGCTTTCTTT.

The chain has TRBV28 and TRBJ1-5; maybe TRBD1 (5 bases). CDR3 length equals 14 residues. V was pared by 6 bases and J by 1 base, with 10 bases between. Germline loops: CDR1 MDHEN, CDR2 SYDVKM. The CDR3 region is CASSGTSSNQPQHF. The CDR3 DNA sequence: TGTGCCAGCAGCGGGACTTCCAGCAATCAGCCCCAGCATTTT. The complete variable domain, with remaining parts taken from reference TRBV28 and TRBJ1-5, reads DVKVTQSSRYLVKRTGEKVFLECVQDMDHENMFWYRQDPGLGLRLIYFSYDVKMKEKGDIPEGYSVSREKKERFSLILESASTNQTSMYLCASSGTSSNQPQHFGDGTRLSIL.

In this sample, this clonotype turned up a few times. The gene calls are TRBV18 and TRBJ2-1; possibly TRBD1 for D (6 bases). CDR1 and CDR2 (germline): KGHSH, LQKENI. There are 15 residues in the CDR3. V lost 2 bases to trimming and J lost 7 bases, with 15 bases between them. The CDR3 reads CASSPSRTAQNEQFF. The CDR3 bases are TGTGCCAGCTCACCATCTAGGACAGCCCAGAATGAGCAGTTCTTC.

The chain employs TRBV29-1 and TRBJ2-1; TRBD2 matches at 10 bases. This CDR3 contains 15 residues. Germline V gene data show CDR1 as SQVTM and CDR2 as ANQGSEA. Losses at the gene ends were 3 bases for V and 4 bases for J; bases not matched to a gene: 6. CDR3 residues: CSVDRGGLAYNEQFF. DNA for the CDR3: TGCAGCGTTGATAGAGGGGGACTAGCGTACAATGAGCAGTTCTTC.

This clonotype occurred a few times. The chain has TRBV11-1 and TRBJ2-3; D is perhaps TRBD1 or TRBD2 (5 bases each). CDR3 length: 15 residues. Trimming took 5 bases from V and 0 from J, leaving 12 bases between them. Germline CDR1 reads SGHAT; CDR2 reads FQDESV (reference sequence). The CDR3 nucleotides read TGTGCCAGCAGCGGGGGACGGTCAAGCACAGATACGCAGTATTTT. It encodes CASSGGRSSTDTQYF.

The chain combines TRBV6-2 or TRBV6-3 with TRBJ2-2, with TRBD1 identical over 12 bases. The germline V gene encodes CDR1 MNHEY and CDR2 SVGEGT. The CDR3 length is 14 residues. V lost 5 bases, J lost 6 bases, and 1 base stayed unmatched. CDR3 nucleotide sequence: TGTGCCAGCAGTAGGGACAGGGGGCCCGGGGAGCTGTTTTTT. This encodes CASSRDRGPGELFF.

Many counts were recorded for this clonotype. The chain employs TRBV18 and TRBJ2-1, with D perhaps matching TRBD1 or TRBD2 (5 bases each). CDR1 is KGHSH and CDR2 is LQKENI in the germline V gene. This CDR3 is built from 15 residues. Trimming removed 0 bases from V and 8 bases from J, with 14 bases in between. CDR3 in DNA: TGTGCCAGCTCACCACCGGGACGGGAAGGACATGAGCAGTTCTTC. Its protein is CASSPPGREGHEQFF.

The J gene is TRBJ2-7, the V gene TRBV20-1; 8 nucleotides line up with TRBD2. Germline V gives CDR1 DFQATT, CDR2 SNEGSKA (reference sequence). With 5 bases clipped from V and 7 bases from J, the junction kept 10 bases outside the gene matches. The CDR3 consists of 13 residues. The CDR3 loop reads CSAGDSGTWEQYF. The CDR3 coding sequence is TGCAGTGCTGGTGATAGCGGGACCTGGGAGCAGTACTTC.

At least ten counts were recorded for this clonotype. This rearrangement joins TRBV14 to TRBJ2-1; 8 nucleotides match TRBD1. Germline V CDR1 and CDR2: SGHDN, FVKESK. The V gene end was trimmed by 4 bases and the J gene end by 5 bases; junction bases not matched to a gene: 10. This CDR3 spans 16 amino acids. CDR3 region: CASSPRGQGTHNEQFF. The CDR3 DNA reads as TGTGCCAGCAGCCCCAGGGGGCAGGGCACACACAATGAGCAGTTCTTC.

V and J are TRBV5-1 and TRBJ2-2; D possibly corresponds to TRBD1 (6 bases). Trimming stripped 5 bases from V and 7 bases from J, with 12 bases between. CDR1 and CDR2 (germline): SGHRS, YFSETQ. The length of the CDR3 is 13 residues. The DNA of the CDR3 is TGCGCCAGCAGGGCGACAGGCGGCGGGGAGCTGTTTTTT. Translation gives CASRATGGGELFF.

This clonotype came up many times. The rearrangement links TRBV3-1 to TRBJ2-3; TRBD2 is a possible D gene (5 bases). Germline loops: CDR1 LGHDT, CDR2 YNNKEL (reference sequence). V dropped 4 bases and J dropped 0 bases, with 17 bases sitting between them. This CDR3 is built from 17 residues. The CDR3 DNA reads TGTGCCAGCAGCCCCCACTCTAGCAACCCTAGCACAGATACGCAGTATTTT. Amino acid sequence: CASSPHSSNPSTDTQYF.

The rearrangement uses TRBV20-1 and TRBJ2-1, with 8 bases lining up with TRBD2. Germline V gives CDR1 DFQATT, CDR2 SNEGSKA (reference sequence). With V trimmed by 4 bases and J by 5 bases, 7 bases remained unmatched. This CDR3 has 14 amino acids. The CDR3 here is CSAKGGRTHNEQFF. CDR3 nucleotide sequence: TGCAGTGCTAAAGGCGGGAGGACCCACAATGAGCAGTTCTTC.

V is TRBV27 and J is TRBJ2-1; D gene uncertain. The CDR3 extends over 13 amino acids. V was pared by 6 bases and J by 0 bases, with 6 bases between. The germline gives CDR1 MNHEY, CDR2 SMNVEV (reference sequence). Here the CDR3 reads CASSALSYNEQFF. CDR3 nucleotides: TGTGCCAGCAGCGCGCTCTCCTACAATGAGCAGTTCTTC.

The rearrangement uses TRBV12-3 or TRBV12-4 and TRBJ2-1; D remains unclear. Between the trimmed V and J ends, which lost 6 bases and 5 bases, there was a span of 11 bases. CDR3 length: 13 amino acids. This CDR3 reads CASSQPPDNEQFF. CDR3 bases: TGTGCCAGCAGCCAACCTCCAGACAATGAGCAGTTCTTC.

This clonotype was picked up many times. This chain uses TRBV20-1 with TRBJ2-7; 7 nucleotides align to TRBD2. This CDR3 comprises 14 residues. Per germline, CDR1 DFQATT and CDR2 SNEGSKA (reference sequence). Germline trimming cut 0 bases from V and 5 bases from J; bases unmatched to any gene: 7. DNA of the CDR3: TGCAGTGCTAGAGATCCCACTAGCGTCGACGAGCAGTACTTC. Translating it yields CSARDPTSVDEQYF.

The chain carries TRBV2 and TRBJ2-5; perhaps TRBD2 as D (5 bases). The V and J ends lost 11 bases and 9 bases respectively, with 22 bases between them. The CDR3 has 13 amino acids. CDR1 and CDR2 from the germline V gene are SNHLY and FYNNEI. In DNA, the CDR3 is TGTGCCGTGACTTGGGGTGACTGGGAGCCCCAGTACTTC. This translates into CAVTWGDWEPQYF.

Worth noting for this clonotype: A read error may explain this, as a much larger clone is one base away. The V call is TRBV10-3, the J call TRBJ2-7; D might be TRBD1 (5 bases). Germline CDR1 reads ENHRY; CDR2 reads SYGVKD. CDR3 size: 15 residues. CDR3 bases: TGTGCCACCAGTGAGTCGTTAGGGGTCGCCTACGAGCAGTACTTC. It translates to CATSESLGVAYEQYF.

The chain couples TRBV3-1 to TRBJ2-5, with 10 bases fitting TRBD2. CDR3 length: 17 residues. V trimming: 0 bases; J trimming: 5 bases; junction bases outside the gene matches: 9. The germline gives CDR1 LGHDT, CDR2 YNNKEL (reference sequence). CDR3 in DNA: TGTGCCAGCAGCCAAGACGAGCGGGAGGGCCTGGGGGAGACCCAGTACTTC. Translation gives CASSQDEREGLGETQYF.

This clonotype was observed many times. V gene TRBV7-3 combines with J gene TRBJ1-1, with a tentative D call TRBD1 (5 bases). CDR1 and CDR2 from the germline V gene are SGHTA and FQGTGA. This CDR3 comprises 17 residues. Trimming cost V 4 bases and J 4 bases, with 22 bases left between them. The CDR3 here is CASSSRDLRVEGTEAFF. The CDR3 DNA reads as TGTGCCAGCAGCTCGAGAGACCTCAGGGTTGAGGGCACTGAAGCTTTCTTT.

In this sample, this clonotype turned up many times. The DNA for the CDR3 is TGTGCCAGCTCACAGGGACAGGGCTATGGCTACACCTTC. Its translation: CASSQGQGYGYTF. V and J are TRBV18 and TRBJ1-2; TRBD1 aligns across 9 bases. The CDR3 runs 13 residues. Per the germline V gene, CDR1 is KGHSH and CDR2 is LQKENI. J lost 4 bases, V lost 4 bases, and 1 base had no gene match. Supplemented by reference TRBV18 and TRBJ1-2, the full variable domain reads NAGVMQNPRHLVRRRGQEARLRCSPMKGHSHVYWYRQLPEEGLKFMVYLQKENIIDESGMPKERFSAEFPKEGPSILRIQQVVRGDSAAYFCASSQGQGYGYTFGSGTRLTVV.

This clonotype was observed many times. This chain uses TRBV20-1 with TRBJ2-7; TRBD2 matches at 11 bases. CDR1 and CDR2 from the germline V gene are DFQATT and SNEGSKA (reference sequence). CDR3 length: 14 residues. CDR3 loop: CSQSGGTSGYEQYF. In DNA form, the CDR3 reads TGCTCACAATCCGGGGGGACTAGCGGATACGAGCAGTACTTC.

CDR3 amino acids: CASSRYTQDTEAFF. CDR3 DNA sequence: TGTGCCAGCAGTAGGTACACCCAGGACACTGAAGCTTTCTTT. J is TRBJ1-1 and V is TRBV6-1; D uncertain. In germline, CDR1 is MNHNS, CDR2 SASEGT. CDR3 length: 14 residues. Trimming cost V 5 bases and J 3 bases, with 13 bases left between them.

The CDR3 DNA reads as TGCGCCAGCAGCCAAGAGCATACTCCGTCCTACGAGCAGTACTTC. It is translated as CASSQEHTPSYEQYF. The chain combines TRBV4-1 with TRBJ2-7, with D hard to call. CDR3 size: 15 residues. Between the trimmed V and J ends, which lost 0 bases and 1 base, there was a span of 10 bases. Germline V gives CDR1 MGHRA, CDR2 YSYEKL.

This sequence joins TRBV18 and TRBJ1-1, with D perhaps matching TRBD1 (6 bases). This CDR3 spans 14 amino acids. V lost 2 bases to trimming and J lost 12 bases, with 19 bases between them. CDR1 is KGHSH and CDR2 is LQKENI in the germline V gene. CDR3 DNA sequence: TGTGCCAGCTCACCAGATAATACGCGGGACAATACTTTCTTT. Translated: CASSPDNTRDNTFF.